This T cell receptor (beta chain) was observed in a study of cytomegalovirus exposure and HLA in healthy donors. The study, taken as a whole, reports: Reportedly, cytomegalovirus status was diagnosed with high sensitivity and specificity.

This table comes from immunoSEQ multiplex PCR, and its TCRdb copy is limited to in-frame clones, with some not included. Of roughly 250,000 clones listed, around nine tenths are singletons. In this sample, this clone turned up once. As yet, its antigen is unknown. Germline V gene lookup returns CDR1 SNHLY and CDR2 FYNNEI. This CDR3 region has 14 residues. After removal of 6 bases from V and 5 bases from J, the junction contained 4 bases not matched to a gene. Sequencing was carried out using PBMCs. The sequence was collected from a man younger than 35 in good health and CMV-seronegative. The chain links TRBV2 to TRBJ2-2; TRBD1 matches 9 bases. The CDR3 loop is CASRGQGRTGELFF. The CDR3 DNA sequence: TGTGCCAGCAGGGGACAGGGTCGGACCGGGGAGCTGTTTTTT.